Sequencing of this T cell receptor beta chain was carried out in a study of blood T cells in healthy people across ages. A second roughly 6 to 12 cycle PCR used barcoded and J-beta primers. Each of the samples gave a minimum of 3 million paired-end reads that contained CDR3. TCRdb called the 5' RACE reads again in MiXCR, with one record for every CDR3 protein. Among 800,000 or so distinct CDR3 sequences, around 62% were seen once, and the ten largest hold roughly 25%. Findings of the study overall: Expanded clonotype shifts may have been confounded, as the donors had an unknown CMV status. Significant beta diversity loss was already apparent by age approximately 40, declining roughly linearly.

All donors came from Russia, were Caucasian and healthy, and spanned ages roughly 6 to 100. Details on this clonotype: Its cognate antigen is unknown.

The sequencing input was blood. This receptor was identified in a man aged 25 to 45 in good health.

Here the CDR3 DNA reads TGCAGTGCGCGTGCCGTGACAGGGAAGACAGATACGCAGTATTTT. This gives the protein CSARAVTGKTDTQYF. The rearrangement links TRBV20-1 to TRBJ2-3; 7 nucleotides line up with TRBD1. Germline V lookup: CDR1 DFQATT, CDR2 SNEGSKA (reference sequence). CDR3 length: 15 residues. The junction had 12 bases not matched to a gene; V was cut back by 6 bases and J by 3 bases.